The 9 T cell receptor beta chains below were found in one sample sequenced in a study of CD8 T cells in ankylosing spondylitis. Notes on the study in general: Ankylosing spondylitis blood appeared to be characterized by a TCR beta motif of several highly homologous variants.

Using its own MiXCR run on the 5' RACE reads, TCRdb lists one record per CDR3 protein. The sample carries 450,000 to 550,000 distinct CDR3 sequences, roughly 5.3% recorded once. These receptors' targets are unknown. Source material: blood, either unsorted or a sorted T cell fraction (not recorded which). These receptors all come from a male donor with ankylosing spondylitis.

This clonotype was recorded many times. The V call is TRBV20-1, the J call TRBJ2-3, with 13 nucleotides matching TRBD2. The germline gives CDR1 DFQATT, CDR2 SNEGSKA (reference sequence). The J segment lost 6 bases and the V segment lost 4 bases, leaving 7 bases of the junction unmatched. The CDR3 spans 15 residues. The CDR3 bases are TGCAGTGCTATTCGGACTAGCGGGAGTGGCGATACGCAGTATTTT. As protein: CSAIRTSGSGDTQYF.

This clonotype appeared many times. V usage is TRBV5-6 and J usage is TRBJ1-5; D remains unclear. The germline V gene encodes CDR1 SGHDT and CDR2 YYEEEE. Trimming cost V 2 bases and J 2 bases, with 8 bases left between them. The CDR3 contains 14 residues. The CDR3 nucleotides are TGTGCCAGCAGCTTCTATCTGGGCAATCAGCCCCAGCATTTT. This translates into CASSFYLGNQPQHF.

There are many counts of this clonotype. This chain joins TRBV27 and TRBJ2-5; D gene unclear. V lost 1 base and J lost 5, with 11 bases in between. This CDR3 is built from 14 residues. CDR1 is MNHEY and CDR2 is SMNVEV in the germline V gene (reference sequence). This CDR3 is CASSLFGVGETQYF. CDR3 coding DNA: TGTGCCAGCAGTTTATTTGGGGTCGGCGAGACCCAGTACTTC.

There are many counts of this clonotype. The chain links TRBV5-1 to TRBJ1-4; D gene unclear. The V end lost 6 bases, the J end lost 0 bases, and 9 bases lay between the germline ends. Germline CDR1 SGHRS, CDR2 YFSETQ. The CDR3 sequence is 14 residues long. The CDR3 DNA sequence: TGCGCCAGCACAGAAACCCCAACTAATGAAAAACTGTTTTTT. Translation gives CASTETPTNEKLFF.

This clonotype was recorded at least ten times. The chain couples TRBV6-5 to TRBJ2-5; D possibly corresponds to TRBD2 (5 bases). Trimming cost V 5 bases and J 10 bases, with 11 bases left between them. The V gene's germline CDR1 is MNHEY and CDR2 SVGAGI. CDR3 length: 11 amino acids. CDR3 DNA sequence: TGTGCCAGCAGTACCCTCGGAGGCCAGTACTTC. This encodes CASSTLGGQYF.

This clonotype was detected ten times or more. The chain links TRBV4-1 to TRBJ1-5; D is uncertain. The CDR3 runs to 15 residues. The V and J ends lost 6 bases and 2 bases respectively, with 14 bases between them. The germline CDR1 and CDR2 sequences are MGHRA and YSYEKL. CDR3 nucleotides: TGCGCCAGCAGTCCTAGGGTAGGCGGCAATCAGCCCCAGCATTTT. Protein: CASSPRVGGNQPQHF.

Many counts were recorded for this clonotype. This chain connects TRBV20-1 to TRBJ2-3; 9 nucleotides align to TRBD2. The CDR3 extends over 13 amino acids. In germline, CDR1 is DFQATT, CDR2 SNEGSKA (reference sequence). CDR3 loop: CRTLAGSTDTQYF. CDR3 coding DNA: TGCAGGACCCTAGCGGGAAGCACAGATACGCAGTATTTT.

This clonotype was picked up many times. V is TRBV9 and J is TRBJ2-3; D is possibly TRBD2 (7 bases). The CDR3 length is 17 residues. Germline V CDR1 and CDR2: SGDLS, YYNGEE. Trimming cost V 1 base and J 4 bases, with 19 bases left between them. CDR3 amino acids: CASSVTGGRLVPDTQYF. The CDR3 bases are TGTGCCAGCAGCGTAACGGGGGGCCGTCTCGTACCAGATACGCAGTATTTT.

This clonotype has ten or more counts. The rearrangement joins TRBV21-1 to TRBJ1-1. TRBV21-1 is tagged as a pseudogene. The CDR3 has 13 residues. The CDR3 DNA follows: TGTGCCAGCGGCGGGATAAAGAACACTGAAGCTTTCTTT. This encodes CASGGIKNTEAFF.